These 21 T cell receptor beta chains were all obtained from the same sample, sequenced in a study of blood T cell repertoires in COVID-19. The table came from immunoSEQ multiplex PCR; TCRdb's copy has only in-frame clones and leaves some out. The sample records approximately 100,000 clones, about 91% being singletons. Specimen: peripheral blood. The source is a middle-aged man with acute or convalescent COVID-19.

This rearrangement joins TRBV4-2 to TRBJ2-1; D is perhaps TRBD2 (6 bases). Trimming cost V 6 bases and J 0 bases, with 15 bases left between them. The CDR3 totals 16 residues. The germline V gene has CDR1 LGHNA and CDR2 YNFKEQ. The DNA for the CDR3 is TGTGCCAGCAGGACTGAACTAGCTGGCTCCTACAATGAGCAGTTCTTC. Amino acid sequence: CASRTELAGSYNEQFF.

CDR3 sequence reads: CASSLVPGDQPQHF. The CDR3 DNA sequence: TGCGCCAGCAGCTTGGTTCCAGGGGATCAGCCCCAGCATTTT. This chain links TRBV5-1 with TRBJ1-5, with D possibly matching TRBD1 (6 bases). Germline V gives CDR1 SGHRS, CDR2 YFSETQ. CDR3 size: 14 residues. Trimming cost V 0 bases and J 5 bases, with 9 bases left between them. Full variable domain (remainder filled in from reference TRBV5-1 and TRBJ1-5): KAGVTQTPRYLIKTRGQQVTLSCSPISGHRSVSWYQQTPGQGLQFLFEYFSETQRNKGNFPGRFSGRQFSNSRSEMNVSTLELGDSALYLCASSLVPGDQPQHFGDGTRLSIL.

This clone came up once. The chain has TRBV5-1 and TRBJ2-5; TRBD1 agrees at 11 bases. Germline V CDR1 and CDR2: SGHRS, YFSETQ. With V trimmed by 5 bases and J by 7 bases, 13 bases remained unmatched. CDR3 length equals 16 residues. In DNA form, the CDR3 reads TGCGCCAGCAGACCTCGGACAGGGGGCGGATTCGGGACCCAGTACTTC. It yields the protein CASRPRTGGGFGTQYF.

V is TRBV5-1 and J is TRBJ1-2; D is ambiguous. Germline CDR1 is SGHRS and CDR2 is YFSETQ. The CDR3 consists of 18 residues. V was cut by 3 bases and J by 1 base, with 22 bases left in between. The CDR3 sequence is CASSYSNHDMPLNYGYTF. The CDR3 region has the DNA TGCGCCAGCAGCTATTCGAATCATGACATGCCCCTTAACTATGGCTACACCTTC.

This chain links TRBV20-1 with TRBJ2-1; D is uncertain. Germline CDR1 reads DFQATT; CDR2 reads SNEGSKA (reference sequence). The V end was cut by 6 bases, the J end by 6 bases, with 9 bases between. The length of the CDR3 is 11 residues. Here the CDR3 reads CSAAISNEQFF. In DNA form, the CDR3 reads TGCAGTGCCGCGATCTCCAATGAGCAGTTCTTC.

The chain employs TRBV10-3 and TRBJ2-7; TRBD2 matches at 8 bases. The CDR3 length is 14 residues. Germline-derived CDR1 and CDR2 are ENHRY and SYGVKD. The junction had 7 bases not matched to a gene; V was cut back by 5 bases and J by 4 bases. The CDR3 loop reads CAISPGLVIYEQYF. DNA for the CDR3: TGTGCCATCAGTCCGGGACTAGTGATATACGAGCAGTACTTC.

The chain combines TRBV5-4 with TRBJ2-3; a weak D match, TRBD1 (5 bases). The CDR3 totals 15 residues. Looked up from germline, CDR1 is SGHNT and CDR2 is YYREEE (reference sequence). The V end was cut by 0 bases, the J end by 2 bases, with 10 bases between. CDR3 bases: TGTGCCAGCAGCTTGGCAGGGCCCTCCACAGATACGCAGTATTTT. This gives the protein CASSLAGPSTDTQYF.

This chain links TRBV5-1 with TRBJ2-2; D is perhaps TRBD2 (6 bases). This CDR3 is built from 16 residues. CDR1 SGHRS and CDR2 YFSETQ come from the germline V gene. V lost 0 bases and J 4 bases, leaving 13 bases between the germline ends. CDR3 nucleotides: TGCGCCAGCAGCTTGGTCGGGGGTAGTGGCACCGGGGAGCTGTTTTTT. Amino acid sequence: CASSLVGGSGTGELFF.

CDR3 sequence: CASSRSLAYEQYF. The CDR3 DNA reads TGTGCCAGCAGCCGGAGTTTGGCCTACGAGCAGTACTTC. The chain couples TRBV3-1 (or the pseudogene TRBV3-2) to TRBJ2-7; D unclear. Looked up from germline, CDR1 is LGHDT and CDR2 is YNNKEL (reference sequence). The CDR3 has 13 residues. The V and J ends lost 4 bases and 2 bases respectively, with 9 bases between them.

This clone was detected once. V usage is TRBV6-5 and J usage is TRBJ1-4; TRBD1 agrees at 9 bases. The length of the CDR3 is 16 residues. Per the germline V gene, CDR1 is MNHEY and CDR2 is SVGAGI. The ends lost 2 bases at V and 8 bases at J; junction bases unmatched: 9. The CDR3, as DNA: TGTGCCAGCAGTTACAGACCGGGACAGGGTGGGGAAAAACTGTTTTTT. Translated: CASSYRPGQGGEKLFF.

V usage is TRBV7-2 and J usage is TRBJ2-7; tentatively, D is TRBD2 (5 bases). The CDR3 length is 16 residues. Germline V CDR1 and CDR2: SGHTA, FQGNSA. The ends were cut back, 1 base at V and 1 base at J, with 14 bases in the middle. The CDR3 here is CASSLVRLGGSYEQYF. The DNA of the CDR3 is TGTGCCAGCAGCTTAGTGCGGTTGGGCGGGTCCTACGAGCAGTACTTC.

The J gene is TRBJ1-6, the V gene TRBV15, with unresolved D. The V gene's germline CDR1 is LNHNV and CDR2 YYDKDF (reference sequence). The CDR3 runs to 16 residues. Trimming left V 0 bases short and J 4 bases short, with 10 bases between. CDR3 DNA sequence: TGTGCCACCAGCAGAGATCGAGCACAGTATAATTCACCCCTCCACTTT. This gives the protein CATSRDRAQYNSPLHF.

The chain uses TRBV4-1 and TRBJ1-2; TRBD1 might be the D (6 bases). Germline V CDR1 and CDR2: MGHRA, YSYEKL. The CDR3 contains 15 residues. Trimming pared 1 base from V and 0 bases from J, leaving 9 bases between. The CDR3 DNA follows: TGCGCCAGCAGCCAAGGAAGGGGGTCTAACTATGGCTACACCTTC. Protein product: CASSQGRGSNYGYTF.

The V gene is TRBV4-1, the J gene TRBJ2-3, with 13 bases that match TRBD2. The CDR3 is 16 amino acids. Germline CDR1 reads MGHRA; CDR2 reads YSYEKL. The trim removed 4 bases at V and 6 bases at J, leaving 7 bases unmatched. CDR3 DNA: TGCGCCAGCAGCCTCGGGACTAGCGGGGCAACGGATACGCAGTATTTT. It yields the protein CASSLGTSGATDTQYF.

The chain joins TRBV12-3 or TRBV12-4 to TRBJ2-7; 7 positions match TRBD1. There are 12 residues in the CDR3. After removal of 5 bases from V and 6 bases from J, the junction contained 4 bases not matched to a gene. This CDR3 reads CASSQGEFEQYF. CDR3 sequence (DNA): TGTGCCAGCAGTCAGGGGGAGTTCGAGCAGTACTTC.

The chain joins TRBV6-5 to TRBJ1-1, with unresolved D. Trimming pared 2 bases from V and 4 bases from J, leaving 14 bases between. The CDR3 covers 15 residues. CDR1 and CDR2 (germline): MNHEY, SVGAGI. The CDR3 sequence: CASSYDRGSSTEAFF. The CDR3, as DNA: TGTGCCAGCAGTTACGATAGAGGGAGTAGCACTGAAGCTTTCTTT.

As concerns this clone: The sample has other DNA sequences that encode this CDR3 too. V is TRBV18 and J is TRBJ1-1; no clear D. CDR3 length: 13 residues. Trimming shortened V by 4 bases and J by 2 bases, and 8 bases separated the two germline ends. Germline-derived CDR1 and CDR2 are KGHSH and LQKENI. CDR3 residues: CASSLDRNTEAFF. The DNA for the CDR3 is TGTGCCAGCTCACTTGATAGAAACACTGAAGCTTTCTTT.

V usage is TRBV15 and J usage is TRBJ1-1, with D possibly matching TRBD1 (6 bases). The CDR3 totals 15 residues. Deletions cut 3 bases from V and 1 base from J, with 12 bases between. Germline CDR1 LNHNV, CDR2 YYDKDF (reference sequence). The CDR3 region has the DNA TGTGCCACCAGCAGCGCTGGACAGCCGAACACTGAAGCTTTCTTT. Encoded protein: CATSSAGQPNTEAFF. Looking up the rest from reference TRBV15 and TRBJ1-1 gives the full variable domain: DAMVIQNPRYQVTQFGKPVTLSCSQTLNHNVMYWYQQKSSQAPKLLFHYYDKDFNNEADTPDNFQSRRPNTSFCFLDIRSPGLGDTAMYLCATSSAGQPNTEAFFGQGTRLTVV.

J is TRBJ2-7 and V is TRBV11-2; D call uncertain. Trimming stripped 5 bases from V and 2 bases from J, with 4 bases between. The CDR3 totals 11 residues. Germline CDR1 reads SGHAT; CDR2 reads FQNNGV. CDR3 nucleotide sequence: TGTGCCAGCAGCCTAACCTACGAGCAGTACTTC. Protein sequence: CASSLTYEQYF.

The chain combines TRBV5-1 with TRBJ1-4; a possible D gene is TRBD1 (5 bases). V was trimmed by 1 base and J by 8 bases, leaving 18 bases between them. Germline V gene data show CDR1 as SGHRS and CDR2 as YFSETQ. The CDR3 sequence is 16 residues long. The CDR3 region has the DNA TGCGCCAGCAGCTTGTTTCAGGGCCCCCCGTCCGAAAAACTGTTTTTT. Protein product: CASSLFQGPPSEKLFF.

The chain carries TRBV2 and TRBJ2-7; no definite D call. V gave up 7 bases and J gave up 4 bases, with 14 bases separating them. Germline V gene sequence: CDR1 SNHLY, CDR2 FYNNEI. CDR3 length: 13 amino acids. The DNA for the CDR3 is TGTGCCAGCACCCCCCAACCCCAGTACGAGCAGTACTTC. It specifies CASTPQPQYEQYF.